The rows below give T cell receptor beta chains drawn from one sample of a study of molecular identifiers for immune sequencing clone quantification. One entry per CDR3 protein results from TCRdb running MiXCR on the PCR reads. The profile covers about 630,000 distinct CDR3 sequences, with about 25% appearing a single time and about 0.78% taken by the ten largest. Sequences were obtained from naive CD8+ T cells from blood, with Jurkat cell RNA spiked in. The receptors were gathered from a human donor in good health. Some libraries in this study had Jurkat cell RNA spiked in. CDR3s include the opening cysteine and the closing phenylalanine or tryptophan. Each record gives: CDR3 length, D gene, V gene, J gene, clone size, CDR3 protein, CDR3 DNA. D genes are given only for firm matches. Rows may omit the clone size; those that give it use once, few, many or a size class.

CDR3 length: 14
D gene: NA
V gene: TRBV27
J gene: TRBJ2-7
clone size: few
CDR3 protein: CASSLSPENYEQYF
CDR3 DNA: TGTGCCAGCAGTTTATCCCCCGAGAACTACGAGCAGTACTTC

CDR3 length: 16
D gene: NA
V gene: TRBV12-3/TRBV12-4
J gene: TRBJ1-5
clone size: NA
CDR3 protein: CASSLGAWNSNQPQHF
CDR3 DNA: TGTGCCAGCAGTTTAGGGGCATGGAATAGCAATCAGCCCCAGCATTTT

CDR3 length: 17
D gene: NA
V gene: TRBV28
J gene: TRBJ2-3
clone size: few
CDR3 protein: CASSPIQASYSTDTQYF
CDR3 DNA: TGTGCCAGCAGCCCCATCCAGGCGAGCTACAGCACAGATACGCAGTATTTT

CDR3 length: 13
D gene: NA
V gene: TRBV27
J gene: TRBJ2-7
clone size: once
CDR3 protein: CASSKQGTYEQYF
CDR3 DNA: TGTGCCAGCAGTAAACAGGGAACCTACGAGCAGTACTTC

CDR3 length: 16
D gene: NA
V gene: TRBV11-2
J gene: TRBJ2-6
clone size: NA
CDR3 protein: CASGPILASGANVLTF
CDR3 DNA: TGTGCCAGCGGGCCTATTCTAGCTTCCGGGGCCAACGTCCTGACTTTC

CDR3 length: 13
D gene: NA
V gene: TRBV7-9
J gene: TRBJ2-7
clone size: NA
CDR3 protein: CASSWAMDYEQHF
CDR3 DNA: TGTGCCAGCAGCTGGGCGATGGACTACGAGCAGCACTTC

CDR3 length: 13
D gene: NA
V gene: TRBV6-1
J gene: TRBJ2-7
clone size: few
CDR3 protein: CASSEFGTGEQYF
CDR3 DNA: TGTGCCAGCAGTGAATTCGGAACTGGCGAGCAGTACTTC

CDR3 length: 15
D gene: TRBD2
V gene: TRBV5-6
J gene: TRBJ2-1
clone size: NA
CDR3 protein: CASSPERGLYNEQFF
CDR3 DNA: TGTGCCAGCAGCCCAGAGCGGGGCCTTTACAATGAGCAGTTCTTC

CDR3 length: 15
D gene: NA
V gene: TRBV5-1
J gene: TRBJ2-5
clone size: few
CDR3 protein: CASSLVPGDQETQYF
CDR3 DNA: TGCGCCAGCAGCTTGGTCCCTGGCGATCAAGAGACCCAGTACTTC

CDR3 length: 16
D gene: NA
V gene: TRBV7-8
J gene: TRBJ1-5
clone size: few
CDR3 protein: CASSSPGGGPGQPQHF
CDR3 DNA: TGTGCCAGCAGTTCCCCCGGGGGGGGACCGGGACAGCCCCAGCATTTT

CDR3 length: 17
D gene: NA
V gene: TRBV7-8
J gene: TRBJ2-6
clone size: NA
CDR3 protein: CASSSTENLSGANVLTF
CDR3 DNA: TGTGCCAGCAGCTCGACAGAAAACCTCTCTGGGGCCAACGTCCTGACTTTC

CDR3 length: 12
D gene: NA
V gene: TRBV4-1
J gene: TRBJ2-1
clone size: NA
CDR3 protein: CASSQPFDEQFF
CDR3 DNA: TGCGCCAGCAGCCAACCGTTTGATGAGCAGTTCTTC

CDR3 length: 13
D gene: NA
V gene: TRBV7-8
J gene: TRBJ2-7
clone size: NA
CDR3 protein: CASSLHRDYEQYF
CDR3 DNA: TGTGCCAGCAGCTTACACAGGGACTACGAGCAGTACTTC

CDR3 length: 14
D gene: NA
V gene: TRBV28
J gene: TRBJ2-5
clone size: NA
CDR3 protein: CASSAVRGRGAQYF
CDR3 DNA: TGTGCCAGCAGTGCTGTACGGGGCCGAGGGGCCCAGTACTTC

CDR3 length: 11
D gene: NA
V gene: TRBV6-2/TRBV6-3
J gene: TRBJ1-2
clone size: NA
CDR3 protein: CASSPRSDYTF
CDR3 DNA: TGTGCCAGCAGTCCACGGTCGGACTACACCTTC

CDR3 length: 14
D gene: TRBD2
V gene: TRBV29-1
J gene: TRBJ2-2
clone size: few
CDR3 protein: CSVALAGFTGELFF
CDR3 DNA: TGCAGCGTTGCCTTAGCGGGATTCACCGGGGAGCTGTTTTTT

CDR3 length: 14
D gene: NA
V gene: TRBV6-2/TRBV6-3
J gene: TRBJ2-2
clone size: NA
CDR3 protein: CASSYYPGSGELLF
CDR3 DNA: TGTGCCAGCAGTTACTACCCGGGCTCCGGGGAGCTGCTTTTT

CDR3 length: 14
D gene: TRBD1
V gene: TRBV19
J gene: TRBJ2-3
clone size: NA
CDR3 protein: CASRERGHTDTQYF
CDR3 DNA: TGTGCCAGCCGAGAGAGGGGGCACACAGATACGCAGTATTTT

CDR3 length: 16
D gene: NA
V gene: TRBV2
J gene: TRBJ2-1
clone size: few
CDR3 protein: CASSEPSSRGLNEQFF
CDR3 DNA: TGTGCCAGCAGTGAACCTAGTTCTAGGGGGTTGAATGAGCAGTTCTTC

CDR3 length: 15
D gene: TRBD2
V gene: TRBV5-4
J gene: TRBJ2-7
clone size: once
CDR3 protein: CASSSGPAGTYEQYF
CDR3 DNA: TGTGCCAGCAGCTCGGGACCAGCGGGAACCTACGAGCAGTACTTC

CDR3 length: 18
D gene: NA
V gene: TRBV4-3
J gene: TRBJ2-6
clone size: NA
CDR3 protein: CASSQGVGWRTGANVLTF
CDR3 DNA: TGCGCCAGCAGCCAAGGGGTTGGGTGGCGAACTGGGGCCAACGTCCTGACTTTC

CDR3 length: 19
D gene: TRBD1
V gene: TRBV19
J gene: TRBJ1-4
clone size: NA
CDR3 protein: CASSIRRKTGTVYNEKLFF
CDR3 DNA: TGTGCCAGTAGTATTCGTCGAAAGACCGGGACAGTTTATAATGAAAAACTGTTTTTT

CDR3 length: 13
D gene: NA
V gene: TRBV28
J gene: TRBJ1-6
clone size: many
CDR3 protein: CASSPRTYSPLHF
CDR3 DNA: TGTGCCAGCAGTCCGAGGACCTATTCACCCCTCCACTTT

CDR3 length: 14
D gene: TRBD1
V gene: TRBV7-8
J gene: TRBJ2-5
clone size: many
CDR3 protein: CASSAWDRRETQYF
CDR3 DNA: TGTGCCAGCAGCGCGTGGGACAGGAGGGAGACCCAGTACTTC

CDR3 length: 14
D gene: TRBD1
V gene: TRBV28
J gene: TRBJ1-2
clone size: NA
CDR3 protein: CASGIRGGDYGYTF
CDR3 DNA: TGTGCCAGCGGTATACGAGGGGGCGACTATGGCTACACCTTC

CDR3 length: 14
D gene: NA
V gene: TRBV27
J gene: TRBJ2-7
clone size: NA
CDR3 protein: CASSWAGGWDEQYF
CDR3 DNA: TGTGCCAGCAGTTGGGCTGGTGGTTGGGACGAGCAGTACTTC

CDR3 length: 13
D gene: NA
V gene: TRBV6-5
J gene: TRBJ1-1
clone size: many
CDR3 protein: CASSYSFGTEAFF
CDR3 DNA: TGTGCCAGCAGTTACTCGTTCGGGACTGAAGCTTTCTTT

CDR3 length: 15
D gene: NA
V gene: TRBV4-1
J gene: TRBJ2-4
clone size: many
CDR3 protein: CASSQDEAGLNIQYF
CDR3 DNA: TGCGCCAGCAGTCAAGATGAAGCAGGACTAAACATTCAGTACTTC

CDR3 length: 16
D gene: TRBD1
V gene: TRBV12-3/TRBV12-4
J gene: TRBJ2-7
clone size: few
CDR3 protein: CASSSRTGRALHEQYF
CDR3 DNA: TGTGCCAGCAGTTCCAGGACAGGACGCGCCCTTCACGAGCAGTACTTC

CDR3 length: 14
D gene: NA
V gene: TRBV13
J gene: TRBJ2-2
clone size: NA
CDR3 protein: CASRVQEDTGELFF
CDR3 DNA: TGTGCCAGCAGGGTACAGGAGGACACCGGGGAGCTGTTTTTT

CDR3 length: 14
D gene: NA
V gene: TRBV27
J gene: TRBJ1-5
clone size: NA
CDR3 protein: CASSLRGGDQPQHF
CDR3 DNA: TGTGCCAGCAGTTTAAGGGGGGGCGATCAGCCCCAGCATTTT

CDR3 length: 14
D gene: NA
V gene: TRBV5-6
J gene: TRBJ2-7
clone size: many
CDR3 protein: CASSLTGSTYEQYF
CDR3 DNA: TGTGCCAGCAGCTTGACAGGGTCGACCTACGAGCAGTACTTC

CDR3 length: 15
D gene: TRBD1
V gene: TRBV29-1
J gene: TRBJ2-1
clone size: NA
CDR3 protein: CSVEVAQGAYNEQFF
CDR3 DNA: TGCAGCGTTGAAGTTGCCCAGGGGGCATACAATGAGCAGTTCTTC

CDR3 length: 16
D gene: NA
V gene: TRBV20-1
J gene: TRBJ2-7
clone size: few
CDR3 protein: CSARDSPLGSSYEQYF
CDR3 DNA: TGCAGTGCTAGAGATTCCCCCCTGGGCAGCTCCTACGAGCAGTACTTC

CDR3 length: 14
D gene: TRBD2
V gene: TRBV11-2
J gene: TRBJ2-5
clone size: few
CDR3 protein: CASSLRSGGDSQYF
CDR3 DNA: TGTGCCAGCAGCCTCAGGTCGGGGGGTGACTCCCAGTACTTC

CDR3 length: 16
D gene: NA
V gene: TRBV20-1
J gene: TRBJ2-3
clone size: NA
CDR3 protein: CSARDLSGFRTDTQYF
CDR3 DNA: TGCAGTGCTAGAGATCTCAGCGGATTCCGCACAGATACGCAGTATTTT

CDR3 length: 17
D gene: NA
V gene: TRBV5-1
J gene: TRBJ2-2
clone size: NA
CDR3 protein: CASSSRAGAGRTGELFF
CDR3 DNA: TGCGCCAGCAGCTCGCGGGCCGGGGCCGGAAGGACCGGGGAGCTGTTTTTT

CDR3 length: 16
D gene: NA
V gene: TRBV5-6
J gene: TRBJ2-5
clone size: many
CDR3 protein: CASSPQAVSYMETQYF
CDR3 DNA: TGTGCCAGCAGCCCGCAAGCGGTCAGCTATATGGAGACCCAGTACTTC

CDR3 length: 16
D gene: NA
V gene: TRBV15
J gene: TRBJ1-1
clone size: few
CDR3 protein: CATSIPNRDYGTEAFF
CDR3 DNA: TGTGCCACCAGCATCCCCAACAGGGATTATGGCACTGAAGCTTTCTTT

CDR3 length: 15
D gene: NA
V gene: TRBV28
J gene: TRBJ2-3
clone size: once
CDR3 protein: CASSWDRGTPDTQSF
CDR3 DNA: TGTGCCAGCAGTTGGGACCGGGGGACCCCAGATACGCAGTCTTTT

CDR3 length: 17
D gene: TRBD2
V gene: TRBV20-1
J gene: TRBJ2-3
clone size: NA
CDR3 protein: CSARDPLTGGRTDTQYF
CDR3 DNA: TGCAGTGCTAGAGACCCCTTGACGGGAGGGCGGACAGATACGCAGTATTTT

CDR3 length: 16
D gene: NA
V gene: TRBV27
J gene: TRBJ1-1
clone size: few
CDR3 protein: CASSLHHTGTNTEAFF
CDR3 DNA: TGTGCCAGCAGTTTGCACCATACAGGAACAAACACTGAAGCTTTCTTT

CDR3 length: 18
D gene: TRBD1
V gene: TRBV6-2/TRBV6-3
J gene: TRBJ1-1
clone size: NA
CDR3 protein: CASSYSPGQGAENTEAFF
CDR3 DNA: TGTGCCAGCAGTTACTCCCCGGGACAGGGGGCTGAGAACACTGAAGCTTTCTTT

CDR3 length: 17
D gene: NA
V gene: TRBV5-5
J gene: TRBJ1-1
clone size: few
CDR3 protein: CASSLLGRGARNTEAFF
CDR3 DNA: TGTGCCAGCAGCTTGCTTGGGCGGGGAGCGAGGAACACTGAAGCTTTCTTT

CDR3 length: 17
D gene: NA
V gene: TRBV4-1
J gene: TRBJ2-5
clone size: NA
CDR3 protein: CASSQDGGRDGRETQYF
CDR3 DNA: TGCGCCAGCAGCCAAGATGGTGGCAGGGACGGCAGGGAGACCCAGTACTTC

CDR3 length: 16
D gene: NA
V gene: TRBV4-3
J gene: TRBJ1-2
clone size: NA
CDR3 protein: CASRQDVTGANYGYTF
CDR3 DNA: TGCGCCAGCAGGCAAGATGTTACGGGAGCTAACTATGGCTACACCTTC

CDR3 length: 14
D gene: TRBD1
V gene: TRBV28
J gene: TRBJ1-2
clone size: many
CDR3 protein: CASSWTGGTYGYTF
CDR3 DNA: TGTGCCAGCAGTTGGACAGGGGGGACATATGGCTACACCTTC

CDR3 length: 15
D gene: TRBD2
V gene: TRBV28
J gene: TRBJ2-5
clone size: many
CDR3 protein: CASGRERDSQETQYF
CDR3 DNA: TGTGCCAGCGGACGAGAGCGGGATTCCCAAGAGACCCAGTACTTC

CDR3 length: 13
D gene: TRBD1
V gene: TRBV30
J gene: TRBJ2-7
clone size: few
CDR3 protein: CALVQGAPYEQYF
CDR3 DNA: TGTGCCTTAGTCCAGGGGGCGCCTTACGAGCAGTACTTC

CDR3 length: 15
D gene: NA
V gene: TRBV19
J gene: TRBJ2-6
clone size: many
CDR3 protein: CASSAASSGANVLTF
CDR3 DNA: TGTGCCAGTAGTGCCGCAAGTTCTGGGGCCAACGTCCTGACTTTC

CDR3 length: 14
D gene: NA
V gene: TRBV27
J gene: TRBJ2-7
clone size: NA
CDR3 protein: CASSLREIPYEQYF
CDR3 DNA: TGTGCCAGCAGTTTAAGGGAGATTCCCTACGAGCAGTACTTC

CDR3 length: 14
D gene: NA
V gene: TRBV2
J gene: TRBJ1-3
clone size: many
CDR3 protein: CASSASGIGNTIYF
CDR3 DNA: TGTGCCAGCAGTGCCAGCGGGATCGGAAACACCATATATTTT

CDR3 length: 15
D gene: NA
V gene: TRBV6-2/TRBV6-3
J gene: TRBJ2-3
clone size: many
CDR3 protein: CASRRQDSATDTQYF
CDR3 DNA: TGTGCCAGCAGACGTCAGGACAGTGCCACAGATACGCAGTATTTT

CDR3 length: 12
D gene: NA
V gene: TRBV6-5
J gene: TRBJ2-1
clone size: few
CDR3 protein: CASSETGNEQFF
CDR3 DNA: TGTGCCAGCAGTGAGACTGGCAATGAGCAGTTCTTC